This T cell receptor beta chain stems from a study of siplizumab effects on memory and regulatory T cells. Whole-study findings and limits: The alloresponse seemed to draw substantially on naive T cells, which appeared more diverse than memory cells.

This CDR3 spans 14 amino acids. Between the trimmed V and J ends, which lost 3 bases and 0 bases, there was a span of 8 bases. Germline CDR1 reads SGHTA; CDR2 reads FQGNSA. TCR templates numbering around 9.6 x 10^4 were assayed per sample. This table comes from immunoSEQ multiplex PCR, and its TCRdb copy is limited to in-frame clones, with some not included. The table shows about 46,000 clones, with 93% occurring only once. As to this clone: Its target is not known.

Sequenced: CD8+ T cells sorted from blood. The sequence was obtained from a human donor in good health. The gene calls are TRBV7-2 and TRBJ1-1; D is unresolved. The CDR3 spells CASSFLGVNTEAFF. The CDR3 DNA reads as TGTGCCAGCAGCTTCCTCGGGGTGAACACTGAAGCTTTCTTT.